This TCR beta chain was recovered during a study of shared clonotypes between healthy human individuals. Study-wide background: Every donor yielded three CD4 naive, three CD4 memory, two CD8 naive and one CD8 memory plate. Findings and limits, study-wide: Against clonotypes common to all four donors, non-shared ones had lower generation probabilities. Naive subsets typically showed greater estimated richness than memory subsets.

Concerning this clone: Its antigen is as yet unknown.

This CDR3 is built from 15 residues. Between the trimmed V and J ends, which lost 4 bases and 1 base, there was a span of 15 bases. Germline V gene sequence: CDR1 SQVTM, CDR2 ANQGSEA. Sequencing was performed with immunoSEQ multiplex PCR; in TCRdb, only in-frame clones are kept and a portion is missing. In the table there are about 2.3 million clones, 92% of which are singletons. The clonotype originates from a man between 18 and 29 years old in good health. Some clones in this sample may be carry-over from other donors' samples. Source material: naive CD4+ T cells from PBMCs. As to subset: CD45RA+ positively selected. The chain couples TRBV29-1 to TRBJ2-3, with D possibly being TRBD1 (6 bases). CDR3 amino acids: CSVGVVAGGTDTQYF. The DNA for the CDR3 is TGCAGCGTTGGCGTAGTGGCAGGGGGCACAGATACGCAGTATTTT.